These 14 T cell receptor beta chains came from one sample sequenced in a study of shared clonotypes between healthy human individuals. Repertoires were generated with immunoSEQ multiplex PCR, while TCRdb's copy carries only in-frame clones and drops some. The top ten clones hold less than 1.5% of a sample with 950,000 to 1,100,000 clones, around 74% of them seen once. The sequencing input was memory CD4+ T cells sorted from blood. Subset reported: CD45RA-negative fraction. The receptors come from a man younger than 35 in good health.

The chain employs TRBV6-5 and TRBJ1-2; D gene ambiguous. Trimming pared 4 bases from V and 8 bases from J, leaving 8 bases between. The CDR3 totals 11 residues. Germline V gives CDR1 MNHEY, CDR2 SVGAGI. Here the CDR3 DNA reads TGTGCCAGCAGTTCCCCTCGGGGCTACACCTTC. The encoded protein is CASSSPRGYTF.

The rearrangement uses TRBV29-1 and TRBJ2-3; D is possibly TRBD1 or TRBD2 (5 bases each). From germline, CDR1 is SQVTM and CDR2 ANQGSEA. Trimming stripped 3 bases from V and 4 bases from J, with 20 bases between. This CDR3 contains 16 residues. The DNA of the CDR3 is TGCAGCGTTGAGACGAGGGCCAGGGAGAAGCCAGATACGCAGTATTTT. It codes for CSVETRAREKPDTQYF.

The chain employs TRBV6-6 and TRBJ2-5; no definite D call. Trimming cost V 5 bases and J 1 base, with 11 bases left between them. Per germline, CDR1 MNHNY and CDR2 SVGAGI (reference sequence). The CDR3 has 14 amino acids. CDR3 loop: CASSPPASQETQYF. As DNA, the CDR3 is TGTGCCAGCAGTCCTCCAGCCTCCCAAGAGACCCAGTACTTC.

CDR3 in amino acids: CATHRFGEAFF. CDR3 coding DNA: TGTGCCACTCACAGGTTTGGTGAAGCTTTCTTT. The rearrangement links TRBV28 to TRBJ1-1, with D possibly being TRBD1 (5 bases). The germline V gene encodes CDR1 MDHEN and CDR2 SYDVKM. CDR3 length: 11 residues. Trimming cost V 10 bases and J 7 bases, with 13 bases left between them.

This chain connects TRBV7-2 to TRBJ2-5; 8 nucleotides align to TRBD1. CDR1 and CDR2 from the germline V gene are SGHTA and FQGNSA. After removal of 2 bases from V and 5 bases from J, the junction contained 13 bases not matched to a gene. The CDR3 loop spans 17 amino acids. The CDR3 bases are TGTGCCAGCAGCTTAATTTTCGCCAGGGGGCGCGGGGAGACCCAGTACTTC. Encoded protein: CASSLIFARGRGETQYF. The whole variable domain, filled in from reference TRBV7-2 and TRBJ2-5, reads GAGVSQSPSNKVTEKGKDVELRCDPISGHTALYWYRQSLGQGLEFLIYFQGNSAPDKSGLPSDRFSAERTGGSVSTLTIQRTQQEDSAVYLCASSLIFARGRGETQYFGPGTRLLVL.

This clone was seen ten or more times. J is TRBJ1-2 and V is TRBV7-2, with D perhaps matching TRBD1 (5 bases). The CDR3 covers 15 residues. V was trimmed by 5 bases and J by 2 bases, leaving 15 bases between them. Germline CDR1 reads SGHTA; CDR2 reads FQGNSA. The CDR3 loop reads CASSPTGGSNYGYTF. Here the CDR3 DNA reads TGTGCCAGCAGCCCTACGGGGGGGTCGAACTATGGCTACACCTTC. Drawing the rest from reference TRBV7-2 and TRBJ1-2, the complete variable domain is GAGVSQSPSNKVTEKGKDVELRCDPISGHTALYWYRQSLGQGLEFLIYFQGNSAPDKSGLPSDRFSAERTGGSVSTLTIQRTQQEDSAVYLCASSPTGGSNYGYTFGSGTRLTVV.

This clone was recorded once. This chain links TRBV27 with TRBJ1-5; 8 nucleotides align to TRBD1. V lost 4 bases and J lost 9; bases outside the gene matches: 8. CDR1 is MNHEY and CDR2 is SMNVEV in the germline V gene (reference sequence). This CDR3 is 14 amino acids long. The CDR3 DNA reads TGTGCCAGCAGTTCAGGACAGGGTAATACGCCCCAGCATTTT. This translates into CASSSGQGNTPQHF.

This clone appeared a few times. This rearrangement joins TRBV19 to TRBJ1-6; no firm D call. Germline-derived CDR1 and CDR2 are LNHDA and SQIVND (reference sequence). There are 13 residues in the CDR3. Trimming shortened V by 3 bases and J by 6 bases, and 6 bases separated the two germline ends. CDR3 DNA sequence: TGTGCCAGTAGTATCGAATCTAATTCACCCCTCCACTTT. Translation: CASSIESNSPLHF.

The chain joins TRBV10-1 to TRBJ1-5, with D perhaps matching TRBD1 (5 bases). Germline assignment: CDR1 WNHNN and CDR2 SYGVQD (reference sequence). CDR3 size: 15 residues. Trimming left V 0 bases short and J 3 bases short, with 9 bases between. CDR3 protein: CASSESGGYNQPQHF. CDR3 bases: TGCGCCAGCAGTGAGTCCGGGGGGTACAATCAGCCCCAGCATTTT.

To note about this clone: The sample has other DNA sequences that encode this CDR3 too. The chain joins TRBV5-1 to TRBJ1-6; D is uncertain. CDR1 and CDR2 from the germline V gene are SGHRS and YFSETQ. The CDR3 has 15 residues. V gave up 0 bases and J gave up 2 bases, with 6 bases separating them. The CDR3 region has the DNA TGCGCCAGCAGCTTGGAAGGGCCCTATAATTCACCCCTCCACTTT. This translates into CASSLEGPYNSPLHF.

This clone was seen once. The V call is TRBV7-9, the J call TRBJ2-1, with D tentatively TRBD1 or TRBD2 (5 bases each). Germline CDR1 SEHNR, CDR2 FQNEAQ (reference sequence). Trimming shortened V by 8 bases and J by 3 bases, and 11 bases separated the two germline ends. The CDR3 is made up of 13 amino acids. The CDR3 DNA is TGTGCCAGCTATTATGGGGGCTACAATGAGCAGTTCTTC. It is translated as CASYYGGYNEQFF.

The CDR3: CASSLKGELFF. The DNA for the CDR3 is TGTGCCAGCAGCTTGAAAGGGGAGCTGTTTTTT. V gene TRBV11-2 combines with J gene TRBJ2-2; D not certain. CDR3 length: 11 residues. The V gene's germline CDR1 is SGHAT and CDR2 FQNNGV. The germline V and J ends were trimmed by 3 bases and 8 bases, with 4 bases remaining between them.

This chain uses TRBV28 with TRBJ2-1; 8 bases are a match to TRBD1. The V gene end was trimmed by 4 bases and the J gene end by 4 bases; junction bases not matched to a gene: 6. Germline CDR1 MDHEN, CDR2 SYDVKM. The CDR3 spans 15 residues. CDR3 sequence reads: CASSSSGGAYNEQFF. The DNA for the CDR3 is TGTGCCAGCAGTTCGTCAGGGGGCGCATACAATGAGCAGTTCTTC.

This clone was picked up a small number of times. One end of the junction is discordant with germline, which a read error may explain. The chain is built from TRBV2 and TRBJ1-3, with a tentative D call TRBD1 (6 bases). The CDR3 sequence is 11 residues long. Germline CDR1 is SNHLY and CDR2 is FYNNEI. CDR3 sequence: CASSERGAKDF. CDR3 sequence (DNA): TGTGCCAGCAGTGAACGGGGGGCAAAGGATTTT.